The source of this T cell receptor beta chain is a study of T cells in Graves' hyperthyroidism and ophthalmopathy. Findings and limits, study-wide: Ophthalmopathy was separated from stable hyperthyroidism by a 13 V-J model. The blood repertoire included most of the expanded thyroid clonotypes above 0.001.

With respect to this clonotype: No antigen is known for it.

V was shortened by 1 base and J by 4 bases, with 13 bases between the two germline ends. Germline assignment: CDR1 SQVTM and CDR2 ANQGSEA. The CDR3 sequence is 14 residues long. The PBMCs were sourced from fresh peripheral blood (about 9.6 ml). RNA transcripts served as the template for amplifying TCR beta CDR3 regions. HTBI primers drove first-round RT-PCR of the TCR CDR3. One entry per CDR3 protein, called by TCRdb with MiXCR from the multiplex PCR reads. The sample lists some 560,000 distinct CDR3 sequences; roughly 14% were seen once. This receptor was taken from a woman aged 25 to 45 with Graves' hyperthyroidism. The chain has TRBV29-1 and TRBJ1-1, with D possibly TRBD1 on 5 matching bases. Sequenced sample: blood. In nucleotides, the CDR3 is TGCAGCGTTGAAGCGGGTCACAGGTTCACTGAAGCTTTCTTT. This codes for CSVEAGHRFTEAFF.